The clone carrying this T cell receptor beta chain was observed a handful of times. No antigen is known for it. The source of the sample is a study of T-cell memory formation after mild COVID-19. Study-wide points: Cross-reactive memory seemingly joined, as some responding clones were found in pre-infection memory.

MiXCR was run by TCRdb on the 5' RACE reads, yielding one entry per CDR3 protein. Among approximately 210,000 distinct CDR3 sequences, about 10% were seen once, and the ten largest hold approximately 3%. Trimming stripped 10 bases from V and 0 bases from J, with 9 bases between. The CDR3 has 12 amino acids. CDR1 and CDR2 from the germline V gene are SNHLY and FYNNEI. V gene TRBV2 combines with J gene TRBJ1-2; unclear D gene. The specimen was PBMCs or a T cell subset sorted from them (not recorded which). The clonotype was recovered from a man between 18 and 35 years old who had mild COVID-19 (a few samples of this study predate the infection). Cell type and time point are not known. The CDR3 coding sequence is TGTGCCACCTCCGAAGCTAACTATGGCTACACCTTC. Its protein is CATSEANYGYTF.